This TCR beta chain comes out of a study of tumor and adjacent non-tumor tissue in lung cancer. About the study: Stage I to III disease affected about nine men and 5 women aged 31 to 76.

TCRbeta libraries were built with three rounds of nested PCR, modified from ARM-PCR. One entry per CDR3 protein, called by TCRdb with MiXCR from the multiplex PCR reads. The table records 98,000 or so distinct CDR3 sequences, about 80% of them present only once. The template was RNA from unsorted bulk tissue. This non-tumor lung sample came from over 3 cm beyond the tumor edge. Germline V CDR1 and CDR2: MGHRA, YSYEKL. The length of the CDR3 is 17 residues. Trimming at V came to 3 bases and at J to 7 bases, leaving 13 bases not matched to a gene. This sequence originates from a man in his fifties or sixties with small cell lung cancer. The chain uses TRBV4-1 and TRBJ2-2; 8 bases align to TRBD2. The sequenced material came from distant non-tumor lung tissue. In DNA form, the CDR3 reads TGCGCCAGCAGCCACACCATCACGGGGGGGGCCGACGGGGAGCTGTTTTTT. It is translated as CASSHTITGGADGELFF.